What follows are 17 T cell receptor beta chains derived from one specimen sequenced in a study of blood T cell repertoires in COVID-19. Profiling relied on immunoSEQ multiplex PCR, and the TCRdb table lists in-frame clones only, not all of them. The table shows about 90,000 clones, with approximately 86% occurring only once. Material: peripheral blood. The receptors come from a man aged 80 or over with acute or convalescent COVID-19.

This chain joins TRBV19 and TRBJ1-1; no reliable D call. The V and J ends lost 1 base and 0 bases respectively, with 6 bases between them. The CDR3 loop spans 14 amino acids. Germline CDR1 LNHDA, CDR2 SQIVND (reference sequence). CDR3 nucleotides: TGTGCCAGTAGTATAGTCGCAGTGAACACTGAAGCTTTCTTT. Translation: CASSIVAVNTEAFF.

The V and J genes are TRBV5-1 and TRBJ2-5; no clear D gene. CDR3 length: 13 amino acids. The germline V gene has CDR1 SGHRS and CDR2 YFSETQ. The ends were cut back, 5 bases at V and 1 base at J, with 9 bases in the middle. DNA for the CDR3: TGCGCCAGCAGTCTATCGGGCCAAGAGACCCAGTACTTC. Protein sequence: CASSLSGQETQYF.

CDR3 coding DNA: TGTGCCAGCAGTTACTCGAGGTATGTTAGCAATCAGCCCCAGCATTTT. It codes for CASSYSRYVSNQPQHF. V gene TRBV6-5 combines with J gene TRBJ1-5, with unresolved D. The CDR3 covers 16 residues. V was cut by 0 bases and J by 0 bases, with 9 bases left in between. Germline CDR1 MNHEY, CDR2 SVGAGI.

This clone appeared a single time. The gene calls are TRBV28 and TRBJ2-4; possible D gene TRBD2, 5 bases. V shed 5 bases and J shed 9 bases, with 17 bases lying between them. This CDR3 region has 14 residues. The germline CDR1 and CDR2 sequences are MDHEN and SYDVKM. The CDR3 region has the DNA TGTGCCAGCAGTCCTGCCCAACTAGGACTCATTCAGTACTTC. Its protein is CASSPAQLGLIQYF.

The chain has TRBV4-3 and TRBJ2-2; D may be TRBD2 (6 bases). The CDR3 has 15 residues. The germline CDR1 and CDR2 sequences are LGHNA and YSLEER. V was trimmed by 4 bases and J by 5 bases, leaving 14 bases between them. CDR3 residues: CASSLGGGGTGELFF. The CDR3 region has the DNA TGCGCCAGCAGCCTCGGGGGAGGCGGAACCGGGGAGCTGTTTTTT.

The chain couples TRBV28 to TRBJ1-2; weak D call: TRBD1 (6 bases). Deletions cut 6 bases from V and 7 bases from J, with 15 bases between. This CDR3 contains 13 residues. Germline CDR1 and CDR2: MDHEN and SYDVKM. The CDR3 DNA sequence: TGTGCCAGCAGACAGGGAGGGGTAGGTGGCTACACCTTC. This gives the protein CASRQGGVGGYTF.

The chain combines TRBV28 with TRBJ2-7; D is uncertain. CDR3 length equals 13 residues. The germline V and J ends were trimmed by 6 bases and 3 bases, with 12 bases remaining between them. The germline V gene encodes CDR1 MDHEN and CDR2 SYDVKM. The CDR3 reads CASRTRRSYEQYF. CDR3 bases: TGTGCCAGCAGAACCCGTCGGAGCTACGAGCAGTACTTC. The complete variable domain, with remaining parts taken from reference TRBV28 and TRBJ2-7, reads DVKVTQSSRYLVKRTGEKVFLECVQDMDHENMFWYRQDPGLGLRLIYFSYDVKMKEKGDIPEGYSVSREKKERFSLILESASTNQTSMYLCASRTRRSYEQYFGPGTRLTVT.

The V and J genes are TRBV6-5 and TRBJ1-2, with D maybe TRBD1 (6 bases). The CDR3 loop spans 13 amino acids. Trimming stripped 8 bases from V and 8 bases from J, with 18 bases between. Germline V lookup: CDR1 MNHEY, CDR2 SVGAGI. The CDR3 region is CASLKAQGRGYTF. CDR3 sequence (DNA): TGTGCCAGCCTTAAGGCACAGGGTAGGGGCTACACCTTC.

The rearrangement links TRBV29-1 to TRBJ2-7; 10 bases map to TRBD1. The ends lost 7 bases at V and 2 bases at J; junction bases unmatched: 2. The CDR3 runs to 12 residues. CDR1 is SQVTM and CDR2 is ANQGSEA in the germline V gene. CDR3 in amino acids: CSAGTGAYEQYF. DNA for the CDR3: TGCAGCGCCGGGACAGGGGCCTACGAGCAGTACTTC.

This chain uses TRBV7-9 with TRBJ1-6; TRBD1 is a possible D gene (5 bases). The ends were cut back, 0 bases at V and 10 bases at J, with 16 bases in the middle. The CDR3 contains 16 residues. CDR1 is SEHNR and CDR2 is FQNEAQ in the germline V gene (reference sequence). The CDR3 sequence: CASSLATVGAGSPLHF. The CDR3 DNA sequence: TGTGCCAGCAGCTTAGCGACGGTTGGGGCTGGGTCACCCCTCCACTTT.

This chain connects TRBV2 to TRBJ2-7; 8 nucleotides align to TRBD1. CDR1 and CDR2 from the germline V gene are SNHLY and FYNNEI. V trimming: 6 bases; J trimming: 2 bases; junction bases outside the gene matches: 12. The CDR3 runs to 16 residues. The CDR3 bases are TGTGCCAGCAGGGGACCCGGGACAGGCCATGCCTACGAGCAGTACTTC. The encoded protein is CASRGPGTGHAYEQYF.

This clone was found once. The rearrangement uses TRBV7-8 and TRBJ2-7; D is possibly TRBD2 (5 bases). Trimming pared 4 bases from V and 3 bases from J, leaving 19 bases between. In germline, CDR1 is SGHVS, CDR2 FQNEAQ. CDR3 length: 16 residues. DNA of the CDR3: TGTGCCAGCAGCTCCGGGAAGGCGGACTCCTACTACGAGCAGTACTTC. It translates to CASSSGKADSYYEQYF.

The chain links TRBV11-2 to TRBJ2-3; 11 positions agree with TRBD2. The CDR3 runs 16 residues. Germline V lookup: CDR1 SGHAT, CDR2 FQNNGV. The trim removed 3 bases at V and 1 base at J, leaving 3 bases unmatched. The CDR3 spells CASSLGTSGGTDTQYF. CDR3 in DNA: TGTGCCAGCAGCTTGGGGACTAGCGGAGGCACAGATACGCAGTATTTT.

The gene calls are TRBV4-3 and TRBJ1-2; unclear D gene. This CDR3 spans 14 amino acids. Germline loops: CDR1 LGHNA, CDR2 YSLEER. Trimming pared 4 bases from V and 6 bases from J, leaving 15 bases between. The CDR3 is CASSPSHTSHGYTF. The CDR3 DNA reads TGCGCCAGCAGCCCATCTCACACCTCCCATGGCTACACCTTC.

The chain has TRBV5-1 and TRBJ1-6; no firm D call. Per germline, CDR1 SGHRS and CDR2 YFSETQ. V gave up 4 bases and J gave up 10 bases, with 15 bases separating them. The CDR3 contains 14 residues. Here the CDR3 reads CASSIDEVGSPLHF. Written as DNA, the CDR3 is TGCGCCAGCAGCATCGACGAGGTCGGCTCACCCCTCCACTTT.

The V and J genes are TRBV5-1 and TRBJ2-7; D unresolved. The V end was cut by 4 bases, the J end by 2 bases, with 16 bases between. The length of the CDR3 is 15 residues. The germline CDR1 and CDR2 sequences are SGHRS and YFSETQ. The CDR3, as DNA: TGCGCCAGCAGCCCCGGAAGCCTAACTACCTACGAGCAGTACTTC. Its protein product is CASSPGSLTTYEQYF.

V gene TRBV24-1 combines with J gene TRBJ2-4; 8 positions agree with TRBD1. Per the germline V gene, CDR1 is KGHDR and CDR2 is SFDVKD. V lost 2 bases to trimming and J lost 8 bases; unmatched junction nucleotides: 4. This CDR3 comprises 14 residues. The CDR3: CATSDSGRGHIQYF. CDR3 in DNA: TGTGCCACCAGTGATTCCGGCAGGGGGCACATTCAGTACTTC.